These 17 T cell receptor beta chains originate from one sample sequenced in a study of cytomegalovirus exposure and HLA in healthy donors. The PCR made use of 60 Vbeta and 13 Jbeta primers. The protocol was immunoSEQ multiplex PCR, while the TCRdb copy is restricted to in-frame clones and leaves out a portion. The sample lists about 200,000 clones, 87% occurring once. Sequencing was performed on PBMCs. These receptors were obtained from a man aged 30 to 39 in good health and CMV-seronegative.

V gene TRBV4-1 combines with J gene TRBJ1-2; tentative D call: TRBD1 (5 bases). Trimming pared 4 bases from V and 8 bases from J, leaving 23 bases between. Germline V gene data show CDR1 as MGHRA and CDR2 as YSYEKL. The CDR3 consists of 16 residues. CDR3 residues: CASSPGGRGLGWGYTF. CDR3 DNA: TGCGCCAGCAGCCCCGGGGGTCGGGGTCTGGGTTGGGGCTACACCTTC.

This clone was observed a single time. The chain combines TRBV7-2 with TRBJ2-3, with 7 bases identical to TRBD1. This CDR3 comprises 14 residues. Germline CDR1 is SGHTA and CDR2 is FQGNSA. V lost 5 bases to trimming and J lost 2 bases; unmatched junction nucleotides: 4. The DNA for the CDR3 is TGTGCCAGCAGCCCGGGACAGTCCACAGATACGCAGTATTTT. Amino acid sequence: CASSPGQSTDTQYF.

The chain carries TRBV10-2 and TRBJ2-3, with D possibly being TRBD2 (5 bases). Trimming cost V 3 bases and J 4 bases, with 17 bases left between them. CDR1 and CDR2 from the germline V gene are WSHSY and SAAADI. The CDR3 runs 16 residues. The CDR3 here is CASSDDGGWNADTQYF. CDR3 sequence (DNA): TGCGCCAGCAGTGACGACGGCGGGTGGAACGCAGATACGCAGTATTTT.

The rearrangement joins TRBV27 to TRBJ1-1; no firm D call. Germline loops: CDR1 MNHEY, CDR2 SMNVEV (reference sequence). The germline V and J ends were trimmed by 2 bases and 5 bases, with 15 bases remaining between them. The CDR3 has 15 amino acids. CDR3 coding DNA: TGTGCCAGCAGTTTAGGTCAAGGAAGAGGGACTGAAGCTTTCTTT. This gives the protein CASSLGQGRGTEAFF.

With regard to this clone: One end of the junction fails to match germline, which may point to a read error. CDR3 loop: CASSLARTSGILDTQYF. Here the CDR3 DNA reads TGTGCTAGCAGCTTAGCCAGGACTAGCGGTATCCTCGATACGCAGTATTTT. The chain employs TRBV7-7 and TRBJ2-3, with 10 bases aligning to TRBD2. The CDR3 length is 17 residues. Germline-derived CDR1 and CDR2 are SSHAT and FNYEAQ (reference sequence).

The rearrangement links TRBV7-2 to TRBJ2-5; 7 bases line up with TRBD1. Judging by the DNA end, TRBJ2-7 fits better; the J call may be wrong. The V gene's germline CDR1 is SGHTA and CDR2 FQGNSA. This CDR3 is built from 15 residues. The CDR3 region is CASSLRTGDGYEQYF. The CDR3, as DNA: TGTGCCAGCAGCCTGCGAACAGGGGACGGCTACGAGCAGTACTTC.

The chain combines TRBV6-4 with TRBJ2-3; 7 nucleotides agree with TRBD2. The CDR3 consists of 13 residues. The V segment lost 3 bases and the J segment 7 bases; nucleotides outside the gene matches: 4. Per germline, CDR1 MRHNA and CDR2 SNTAGT. The DNA of the CDR3 is TGTGCCAGCAGTGAGACTAGCTTAAATACGCAGTATTTT. Its translation: CASSETSLNTQYF.

A word on this clone: Other DNA sequences from this sample encode an identical CDR3 as well. The chain recombines TRBV7-6 with TRBJ1-5; D is unclear. CDR1 is SGHVS, CDR2 FNYEAQ, per germline. This CDR3 is built from 16 residues. Trimming removed 1 base at V and 3 bases at J, with 13 bases between. CDR3 amino acids: CASSLGVGNINQPQHF. CDR3 DNA sequence: TGTGCCAGCAGCTTAGGGGTCGGGAACATCAATCAGCCCCAGCATTTT.

The chain has TRBV2 and TRBJ1-5; no reliable D call. The V end lost 3 bases, the J end lost 5 bases, and 14 bases lay between the germline ends. The CDR3 extends over 15 amino acids. CDR1 is SNHLY, CDR2 FYNNEI, per germline. The CDR3, as DNA: TGTGCCAGCAGTGACCGAAGTGACGGGGATCAGCCCCAGCATTTT. This codes for CASSDRSDGDQPQHF.

This chain connects TRBV28 to TRBJ2-3; TRBD2 aligns across 10 bases. The CDR3 spans 14 residues. Germline V CDR1 and CDR2: MDHEN, SYDVKM. After removal of 8 bases from V and 6 bases from J, the junction contained 8 bases not matched to a gene. CDR3 nucleotides: TGTGCCAGCGGGCTTAGCGGGGGGTCCGATACGCAGTATTTT. It specifies CASGLSGGSDTQYF.

This clone came up once. The chain links TRBV6-5 to TRBJ2-2, with a tentative D call TRBD2 (5 bases). This CDR3 is 16 amino acids long. Trimming left V 0 bases short and J 0 bases short, with 8 bases between. CDR1 is MNHEY, CDR2 SVGAGI, per germline. The CDR3 DNA reads as TGTGCCAGCAGTTACTCGACGGGAACGAACACCGGGGAGCTGTTTTTT. As protein: CASSYSTGTNTGELFF.

This chain joins TRBV19 and TRBJ1-2; 8 bases align to TRBD1. The CDR3 is 17 residues long. Germline loops: CDR1 LNHDA, CDR2 SQIVND (reference sequence). The V gene end was trimmed by 8 bases and the J gene end by 0 bases; junction bases not matched to a gene: 14. The chain's CDR3 is CASRLWAGGAPNYGYTF. CDR3 DNA: TGTGCCAGTCGATTATGGGCAGGGGGCGCCCCTAACTATGGCTACACCTTC.

This chain uses TRBV10-3 with TRBJ1-1, with D possibly matching TRBD1 (6 bases). V lost 2 bases and J 3 bases, leaving 19 bases between the germline ends. This CDR3 comprises 17 residues. CDR1 is ENHRY and CDR2 is SYGVKD in the germline V gene. The CDR3 protein is CAISEEGVYGKDTEAFF. For the CDR3, the DNA is TGTGCCATCAGTGAGGAGGGGGTTTACGGGAAAGACACTGAAGCTTTCTTT.

The V call is TRBV2, the J call TRBJ1-2; 7 nucleotides line up with TRBD1. Germline lookup yields CDR1 SNHLY and CDR2 FYNNEI. Trimming took 5 bases from V and 8 from J; bases not matched to a gene: 8. CDR3 length: 13 amino acids. CDR3 in DNA: TGTGCCAGCAGTCTTTTGACAGGGAGGGGCTACACCTTC. It is translated as CASSLLTGRGYTF.

This chain joins TRBV27 and TRBJ2-1, with no clear D. CDR3 size: 14 residues. Germline V gene sequence: CDR1 MNHEY, CDR2 SMNVEV (reference sequence). The V gene lost 6 bases and the J gene lost 0 bases, with 9 bases spanning the gap. This chain's CDR3 is CASSLYSSYNEQFF. CDR3 sequence (DNA): TGTGCCAGCAGCCTATACAGCTCCTACAATGAGCAGTTCTTC.

This chain uses TRBV6-1 with TRBJ1-5; the D is unclear. This CDR3 is 14 amino acids long. The V end lost 6 bases, the J end lost 2 bases, and 11 bases lay between the germline ends. Germline values: CDR1 MNHNS, CDR2 SASEGT. Here the CDR3 DNA reads TGTGCCAGCAGCCGGGGTCTGGGCAATCAGCCCCAGCATTTT. Translated: CASSRGLGNQPQHF.

This clone has a single count. The J gene is TRBJ2-2, the V gene TRBV6-1, with 12 bases aligning to TRBD2. There are 18 residues in the CDR3. J lost 3 bases, V lost 2 bases, and 7 bases had no gene match. Germline V gene sequence: CDR1 MNHNS, CDR2 SASEGT. In DNA, the CDR3 is TGTGCCAGCAGTGAATGGGCTAGCGGGGGGGCGGACACCGGGGAGCTGTTTTTT. Protein sequence: CASSEWASGGADTGELFF.